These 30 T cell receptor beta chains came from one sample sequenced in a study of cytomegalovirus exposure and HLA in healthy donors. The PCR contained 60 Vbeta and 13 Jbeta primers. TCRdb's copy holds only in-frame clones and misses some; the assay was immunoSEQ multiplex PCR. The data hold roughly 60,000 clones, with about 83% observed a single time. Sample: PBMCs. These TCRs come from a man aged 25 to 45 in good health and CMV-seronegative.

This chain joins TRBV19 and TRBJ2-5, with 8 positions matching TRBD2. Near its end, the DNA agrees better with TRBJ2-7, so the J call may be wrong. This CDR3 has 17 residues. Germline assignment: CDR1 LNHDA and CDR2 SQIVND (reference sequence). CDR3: CASSIAVAGTKQSEQYF. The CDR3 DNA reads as TGTGCCAGTAGTATCGCGGTAGCGGGAACGAAACAAAGCGAGCAGTACTTC.

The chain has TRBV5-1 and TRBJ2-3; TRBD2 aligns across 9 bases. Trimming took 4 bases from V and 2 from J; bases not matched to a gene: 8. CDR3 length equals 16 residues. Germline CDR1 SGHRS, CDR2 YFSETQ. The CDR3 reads CASSDPSGTFTDTQYF. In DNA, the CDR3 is TGCGCCAGCAGCGACCCTAGCGGGACTTTCACAGATACGCAGTATTTT.

The CDR3 region is CASSPFSGGLSYNEQFF. The CDR3 coding sequence is TGTGCCAGCAGCCCGTTCAGCGGGGGCCTTTCCTACAATGAGCAGTTCTTC. The V and J genes are TRBV5-4 and TRBJ2-1; 8 nucleotides align to TRBD2. Germline values: CDR1 SGHNT, CDR2 YYREEE (reference sequence). This CDR3 spans 17 amino acids. Losses at the gene ends were 4 bases for V and 1 base for J; bases not matched to a gene: 10. The whole variable domain, filled in from reference TRBV5-4 and TRBJ2-1, reads ETGVTQSPTHLIKTRGQQVTLRCSSQSGHNTVSWYQQALGQGPQFIFQYYREEENGRGNFPPRFSGLQFPNYSSELNVNALELDDSALYLCASSPFSGGLSYNEQFFGPGTRLTVL.

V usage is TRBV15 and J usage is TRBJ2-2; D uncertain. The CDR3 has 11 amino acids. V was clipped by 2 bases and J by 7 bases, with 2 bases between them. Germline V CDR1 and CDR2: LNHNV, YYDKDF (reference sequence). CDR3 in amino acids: CATSRYGELFF. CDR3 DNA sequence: TGTGCCACCAGCAGATACGGGGAGCTGTTTTTT.

The CDR3 loop reads CASSPMSGGREQYF. In DNA, the CDR3 is TGTGCCAGCAGCCCAATGAGCGGGGGGCGGGAGCAGTACTTC. This sequence joins TRBV7-2 and TRBJ2-7, with TRBD2 matching 9 bases. This CDR3 has 14 residues. After removal of 5 bases from V and 7 bases from J, the junction contained 9 bases not matched to a gene. The germline V gene encodes CDR1 SGHTA and CDR2 FQGNSA.

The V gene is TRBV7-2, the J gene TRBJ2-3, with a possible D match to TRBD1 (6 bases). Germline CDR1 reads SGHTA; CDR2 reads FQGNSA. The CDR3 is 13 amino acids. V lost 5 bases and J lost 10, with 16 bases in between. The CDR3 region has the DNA TGTGCCAGCAGCCCCGGCGGTGGGACACCGCAGTATTTT. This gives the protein CASSPGGGTPQYF.

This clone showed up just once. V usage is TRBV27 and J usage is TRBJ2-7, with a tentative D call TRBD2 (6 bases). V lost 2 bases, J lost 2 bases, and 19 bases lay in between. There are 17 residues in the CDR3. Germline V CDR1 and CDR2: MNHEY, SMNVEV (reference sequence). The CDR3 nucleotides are TGTGCCAGCAGTTTAGGAGGGCGGTACGGGATCACCTACGAGCAGTACTTC. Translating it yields CASSLGGRYGITYEQYF.

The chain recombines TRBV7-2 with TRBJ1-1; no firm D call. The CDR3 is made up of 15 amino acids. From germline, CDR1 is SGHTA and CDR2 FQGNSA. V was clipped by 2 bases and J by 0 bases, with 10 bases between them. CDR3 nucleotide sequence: TGTGCCAGCAGCTTATCCACAGTGATGAACACTGAAGCTTTCTTT. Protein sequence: CASSLSTVMNTEAFF.

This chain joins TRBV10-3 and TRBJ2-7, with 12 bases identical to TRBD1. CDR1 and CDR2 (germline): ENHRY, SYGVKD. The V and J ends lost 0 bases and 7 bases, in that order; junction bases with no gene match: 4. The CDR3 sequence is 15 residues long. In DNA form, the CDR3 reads TGTGCCATCAGTGAGTCCGGGACAGGGGGCGCTGAGCAGTACTTC. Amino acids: CAISESGTGGAEQYF.

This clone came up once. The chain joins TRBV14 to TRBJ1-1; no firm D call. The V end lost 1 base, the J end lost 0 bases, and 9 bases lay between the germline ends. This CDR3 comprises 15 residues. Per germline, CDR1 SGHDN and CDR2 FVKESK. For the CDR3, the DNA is TGTGCCAGCAGCCAAGGGAGGACGGTGAACACTGAAGCTTTCTTT. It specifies CASSQGRTVNTEAFF.

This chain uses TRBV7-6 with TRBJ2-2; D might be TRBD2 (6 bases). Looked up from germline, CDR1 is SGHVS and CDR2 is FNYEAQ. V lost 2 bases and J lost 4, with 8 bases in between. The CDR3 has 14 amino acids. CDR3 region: CASSLSSGTGELFF. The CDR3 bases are TGTGCCAGCAGCTTAAGTAGCGGCACCGGGGAGCTGTTTTTT.

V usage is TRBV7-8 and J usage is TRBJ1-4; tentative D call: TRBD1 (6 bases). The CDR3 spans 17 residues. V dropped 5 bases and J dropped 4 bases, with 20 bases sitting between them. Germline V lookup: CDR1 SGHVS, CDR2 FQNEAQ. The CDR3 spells CASSAGATNVLNEKLFF. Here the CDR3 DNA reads TGTGCCAGCAGCGCAGGGGCCACGAACGTCCTTAATGAAAAACTGTTTTTT.

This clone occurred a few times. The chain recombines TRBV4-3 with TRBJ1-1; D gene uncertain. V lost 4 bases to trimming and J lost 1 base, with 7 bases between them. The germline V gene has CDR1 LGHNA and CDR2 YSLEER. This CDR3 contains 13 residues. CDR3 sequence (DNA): TGCGCCAGCAGCCGGTCGGGGAACACTGAAGCTTTCTTT. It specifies CASSRSGNTEAFF.

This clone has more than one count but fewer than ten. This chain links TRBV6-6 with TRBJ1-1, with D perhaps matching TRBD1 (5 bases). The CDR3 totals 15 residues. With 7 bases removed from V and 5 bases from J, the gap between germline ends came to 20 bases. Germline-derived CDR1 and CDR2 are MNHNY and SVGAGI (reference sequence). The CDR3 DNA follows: TGTGCCAGCATCCCCCCCCCGGGGGTCGAAACTGAAGCTTTCTTT. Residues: CASIPPPGVETEAFF.

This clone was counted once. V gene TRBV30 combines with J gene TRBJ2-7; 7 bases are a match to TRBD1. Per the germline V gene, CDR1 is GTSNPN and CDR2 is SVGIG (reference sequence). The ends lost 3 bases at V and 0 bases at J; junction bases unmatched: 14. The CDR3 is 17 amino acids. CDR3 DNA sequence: TGTGCCTGGAGCCACCTTACAGGGGCTCGAAGCTCCTACGAGCAGTACTTC. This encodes CAWSHLTGARSSYEQYF.

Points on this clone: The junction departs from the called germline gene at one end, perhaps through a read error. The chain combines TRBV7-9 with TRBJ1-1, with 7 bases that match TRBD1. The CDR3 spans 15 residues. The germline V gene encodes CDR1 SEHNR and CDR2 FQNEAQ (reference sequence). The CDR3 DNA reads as TGTTCCAGCAGCTTGGAGACTGCAGGGGGCACTGAAGCTTTCTTT. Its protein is CSSSLETAGGTEAFF.

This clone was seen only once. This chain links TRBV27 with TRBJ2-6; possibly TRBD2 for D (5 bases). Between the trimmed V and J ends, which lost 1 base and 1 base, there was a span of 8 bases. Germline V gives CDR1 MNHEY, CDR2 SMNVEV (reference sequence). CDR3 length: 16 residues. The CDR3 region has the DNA TGTGCCAGCAGTTTATGGTCGGGGTCTGGGGCCAACGTCCTGACTTTC. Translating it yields CASSLWSGSGANVLTF.

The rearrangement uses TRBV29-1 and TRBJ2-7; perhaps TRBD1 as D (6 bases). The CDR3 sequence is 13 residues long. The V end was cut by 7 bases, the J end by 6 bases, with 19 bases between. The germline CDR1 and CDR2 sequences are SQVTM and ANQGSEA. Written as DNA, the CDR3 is TGCAGCGCCAGCGAGATCCGAGGGGGCGAGCAGTACTTC. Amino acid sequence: CSASEIRGGEQYF.

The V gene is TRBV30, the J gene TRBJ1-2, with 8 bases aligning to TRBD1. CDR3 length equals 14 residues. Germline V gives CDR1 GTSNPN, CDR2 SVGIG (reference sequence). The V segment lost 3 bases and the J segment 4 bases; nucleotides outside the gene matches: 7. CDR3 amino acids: CAWRAGGSGYGYTF. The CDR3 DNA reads TGTGCCTGGAGAGCAGGGGGCTCAGGCTATGGCTACACCTTC.

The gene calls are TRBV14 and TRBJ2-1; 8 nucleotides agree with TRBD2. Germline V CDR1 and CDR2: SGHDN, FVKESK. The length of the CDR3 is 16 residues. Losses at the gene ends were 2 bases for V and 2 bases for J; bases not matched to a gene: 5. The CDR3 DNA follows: TGTGCCAGCAGCCAAAAGAGCGGGAGCACCTACAATGAGCAGTTCTTC. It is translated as CASSQKSGSTYNEQFF.

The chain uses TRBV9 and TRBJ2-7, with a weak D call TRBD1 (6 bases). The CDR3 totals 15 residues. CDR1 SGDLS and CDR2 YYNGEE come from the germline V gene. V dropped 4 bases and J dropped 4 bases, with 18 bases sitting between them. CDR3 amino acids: CASSPAQGLGYEQYF. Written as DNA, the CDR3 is TGTGCCAGCAGCCCGGCACAGGGTCTTGGGTACGAGCAGTACTTC.

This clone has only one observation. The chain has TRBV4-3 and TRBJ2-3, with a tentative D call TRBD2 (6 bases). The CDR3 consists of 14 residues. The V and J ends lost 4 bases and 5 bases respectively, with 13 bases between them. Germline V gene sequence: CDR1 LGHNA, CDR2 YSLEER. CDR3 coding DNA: TGCGCCAGCAGCCTTGGGACTCCAGAAGATACGCAGTATTTT. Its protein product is CASSLGTPEDTQYF.

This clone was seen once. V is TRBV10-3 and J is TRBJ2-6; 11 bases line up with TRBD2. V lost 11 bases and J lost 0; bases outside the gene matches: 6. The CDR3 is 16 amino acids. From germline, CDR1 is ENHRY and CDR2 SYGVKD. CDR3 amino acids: CAAGTSGNSGANVLTF. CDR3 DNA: TGTGCCGCCGGGACTAGCGGAAACTCTGGGGCCAACGTCCTGACTTTC.

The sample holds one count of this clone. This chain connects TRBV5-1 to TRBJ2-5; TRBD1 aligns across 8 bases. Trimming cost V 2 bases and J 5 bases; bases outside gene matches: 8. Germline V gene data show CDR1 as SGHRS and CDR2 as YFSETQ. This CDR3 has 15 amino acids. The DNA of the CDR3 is TGCGCCAGCAGCTTAACAGGGGGACGGGAGGAGACCCAGTACTTC. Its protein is CASSLTGGREETQYF.

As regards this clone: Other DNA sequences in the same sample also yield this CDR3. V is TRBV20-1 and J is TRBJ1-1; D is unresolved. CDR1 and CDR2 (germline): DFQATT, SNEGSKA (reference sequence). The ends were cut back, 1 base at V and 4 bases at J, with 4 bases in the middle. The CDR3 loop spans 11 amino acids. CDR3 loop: CSARASTEAFF. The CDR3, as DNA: TGCAGTGCTAGAGCGAGCACTGAAGCTTTCTTT.

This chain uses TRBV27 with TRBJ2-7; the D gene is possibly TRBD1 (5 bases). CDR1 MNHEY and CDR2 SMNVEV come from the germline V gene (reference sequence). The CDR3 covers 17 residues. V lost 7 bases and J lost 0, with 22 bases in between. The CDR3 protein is CASNWRDETVTSYEQYF. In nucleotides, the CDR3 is TGTGCCAGCAATTGGAGAGACGAGACAGTAACCTCCTACGAGCAGTACTTC.

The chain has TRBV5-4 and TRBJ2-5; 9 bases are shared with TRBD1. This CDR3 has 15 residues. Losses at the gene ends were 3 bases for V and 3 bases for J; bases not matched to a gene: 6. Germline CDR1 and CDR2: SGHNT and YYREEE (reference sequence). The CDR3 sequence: CASSSGTGKKETQYF. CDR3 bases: TGTGCCAGCAGCTCAGGGACAGGGAAGAAAGAGACCCAGTACTTC.

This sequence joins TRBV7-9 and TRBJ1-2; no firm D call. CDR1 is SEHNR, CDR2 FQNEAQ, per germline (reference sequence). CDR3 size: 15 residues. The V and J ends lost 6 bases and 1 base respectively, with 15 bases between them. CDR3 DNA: TGTGCCAGCAGTCCTGACACGACTATTAACTATGGCTACACCTTC. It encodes CASSPDTTINYGYTF.

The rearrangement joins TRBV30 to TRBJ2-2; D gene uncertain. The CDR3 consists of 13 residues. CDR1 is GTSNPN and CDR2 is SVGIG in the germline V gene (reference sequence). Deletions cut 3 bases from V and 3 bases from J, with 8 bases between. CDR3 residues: CAWSPGYTGELFF. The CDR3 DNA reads TGTGCCTGGAGCCCCGGTTACACCGGGGAGCTGTTTTTT. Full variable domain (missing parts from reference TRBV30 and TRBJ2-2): SQTIHQWPATLVQPVGSPLSLECTVEGTSNPNLYWYRQAAGRGLQLLFYSVGIGQISSEVPQNLSASRPQDRQFILSSKKLLLSDSGFYLCAWSPGYTGELFFGEGSRLTVL.

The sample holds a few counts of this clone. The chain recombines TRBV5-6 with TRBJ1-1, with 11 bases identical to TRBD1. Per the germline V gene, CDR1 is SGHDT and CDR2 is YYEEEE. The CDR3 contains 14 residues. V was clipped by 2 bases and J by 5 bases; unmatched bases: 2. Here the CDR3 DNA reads TGTGCCAGCAGCTTCGGGACAGGGGGGACTGAAGCTTTCTTT. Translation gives CASSFGTGGTEAFF.